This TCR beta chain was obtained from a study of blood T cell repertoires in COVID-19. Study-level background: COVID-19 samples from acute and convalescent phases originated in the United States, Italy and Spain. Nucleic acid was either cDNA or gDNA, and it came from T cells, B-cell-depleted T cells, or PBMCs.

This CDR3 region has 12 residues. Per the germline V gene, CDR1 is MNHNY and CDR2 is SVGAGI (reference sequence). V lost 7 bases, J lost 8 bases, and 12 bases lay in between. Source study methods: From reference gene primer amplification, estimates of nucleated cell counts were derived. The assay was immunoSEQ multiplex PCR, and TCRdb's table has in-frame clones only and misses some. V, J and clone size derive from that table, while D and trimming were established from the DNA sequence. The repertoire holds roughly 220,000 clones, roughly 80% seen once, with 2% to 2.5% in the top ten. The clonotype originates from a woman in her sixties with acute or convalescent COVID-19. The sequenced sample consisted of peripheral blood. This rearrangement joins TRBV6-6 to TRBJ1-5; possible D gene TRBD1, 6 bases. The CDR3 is CASTTQGEPQHF. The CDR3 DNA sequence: TGTGCCAGCACCACACAGGGAGAGCCCCAGCATTTT.